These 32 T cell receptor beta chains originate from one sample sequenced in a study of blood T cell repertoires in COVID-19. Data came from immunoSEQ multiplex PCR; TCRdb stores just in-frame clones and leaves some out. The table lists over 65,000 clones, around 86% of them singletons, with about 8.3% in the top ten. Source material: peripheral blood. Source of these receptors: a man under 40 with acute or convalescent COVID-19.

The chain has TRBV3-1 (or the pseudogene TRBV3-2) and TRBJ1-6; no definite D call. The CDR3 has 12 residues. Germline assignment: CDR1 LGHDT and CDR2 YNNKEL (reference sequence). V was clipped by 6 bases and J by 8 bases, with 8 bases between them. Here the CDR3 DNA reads TGTGCCAGCAGGAACGGGGATTCACCCCTCCACTTT. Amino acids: CASRNGDSPLHF.

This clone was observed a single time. In DNA form, the CDR3 reads TGTGCCAGCAGCTCTACGCCGGGAATTCAGCCCCAGCATTTT. Translated: CASSSTPGIQPQHF. The chain combines TRBV7-2 with TRBJ1-5, with unresolved D. Between the trimmed V and J ends, which lost 4 bases and 6 bases, there was a span of 13 bases. CDR1 and CDR2 from the germline V gene are SGHTA and FQGNSA. The CDR3 loop spans 14 amino acids. The whole variable domain, filled in from reference TRBV7-2 and TRBJ1-5, reads GAGVSQSPSNKVTEKGKDVELRCDPISGHTALYWYRQSLGQGLEFLIYFQGNSAPDKSGLPSDRFSAERTGGSVSTLTIQRTQQEDSAVYLCASSSTPGIQPQHFGDGTRLSIL.

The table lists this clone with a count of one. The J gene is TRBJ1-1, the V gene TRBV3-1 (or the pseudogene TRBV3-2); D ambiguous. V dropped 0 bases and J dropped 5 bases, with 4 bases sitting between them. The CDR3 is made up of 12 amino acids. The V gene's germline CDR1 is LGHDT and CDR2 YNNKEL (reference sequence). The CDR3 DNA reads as TGTGCCAGCAGCCAAGATCTGACTGAAGCTTTCTTT. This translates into CASSQDLTEAFF.

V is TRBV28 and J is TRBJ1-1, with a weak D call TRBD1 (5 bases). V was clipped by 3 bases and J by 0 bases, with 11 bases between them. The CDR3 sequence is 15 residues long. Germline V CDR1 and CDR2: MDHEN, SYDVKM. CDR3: CASSFQGIMNTEAFF. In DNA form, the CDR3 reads TGTGCCAGCAGTTTTCAGGGCATCATGAACACTGAAGCTTTCTTT.

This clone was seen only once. This chain's CDR3 is CASRLNTGTGSNQPQHF. The CDR3 DNA reads as TGTGCCAGCAGATTGAATACCGGGACAGGTAGCAATCAGCCCCAGCATTTT. The chain is built from TRBV28 and TRBJ1-5; 8 bases fit TRBD1. The ends lost 6 bases at V and 0 bases at J; junction bases unmatched: 10. The CDR3 is 17 residues long. Germline V gene data show CDR1 as MDHEN and CDR2 as SYDVKM.

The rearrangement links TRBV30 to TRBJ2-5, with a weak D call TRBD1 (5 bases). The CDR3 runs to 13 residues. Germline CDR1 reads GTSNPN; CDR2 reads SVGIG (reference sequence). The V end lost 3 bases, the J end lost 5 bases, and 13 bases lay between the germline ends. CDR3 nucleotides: TGTGCCTGGAGGCAGGGCCCCCATGAGACCCAGTACTTC. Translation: CAWRQGPHETQYF.

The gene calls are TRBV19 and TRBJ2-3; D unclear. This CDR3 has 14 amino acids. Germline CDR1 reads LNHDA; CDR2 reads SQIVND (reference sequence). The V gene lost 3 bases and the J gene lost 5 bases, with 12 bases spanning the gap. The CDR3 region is CASSIHVQIDTQYF. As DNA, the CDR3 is TGTGCCAGTAGTATCCATGTACAGATAGATACGCAGTATTTT.

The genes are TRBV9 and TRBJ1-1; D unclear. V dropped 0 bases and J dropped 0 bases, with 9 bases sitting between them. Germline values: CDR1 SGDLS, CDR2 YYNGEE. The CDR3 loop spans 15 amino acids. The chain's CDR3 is CASSVGGPMNTEAFF. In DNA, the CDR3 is TGTGCCAGCAGCGTAGGTGGGCCTATGAACACTGAAGCTTTCTTT.

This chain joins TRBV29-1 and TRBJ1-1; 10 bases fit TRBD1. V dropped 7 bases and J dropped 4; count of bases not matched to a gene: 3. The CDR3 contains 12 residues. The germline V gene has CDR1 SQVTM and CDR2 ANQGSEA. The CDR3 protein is CSGWDRGTEAFF. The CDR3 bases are TGCAGCGGATGGGACAGGGGCACTGAAGCTTTCTTT.

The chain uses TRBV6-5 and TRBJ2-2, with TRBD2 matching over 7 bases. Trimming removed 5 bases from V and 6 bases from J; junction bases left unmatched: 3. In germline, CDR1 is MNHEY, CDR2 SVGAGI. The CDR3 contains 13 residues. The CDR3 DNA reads TGTGCCAGCAGTAAGACTAGCCCCGGGGAGCTGTTTTTT. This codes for CASSKTSPGELFF.

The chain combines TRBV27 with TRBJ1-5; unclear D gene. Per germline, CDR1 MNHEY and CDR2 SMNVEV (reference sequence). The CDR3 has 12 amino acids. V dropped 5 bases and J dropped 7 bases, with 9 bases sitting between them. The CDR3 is CASSGRGQPQHF. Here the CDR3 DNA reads TGTGCCAGCAGTGGGCGCGGGCAGCCCCAGCATTTT.

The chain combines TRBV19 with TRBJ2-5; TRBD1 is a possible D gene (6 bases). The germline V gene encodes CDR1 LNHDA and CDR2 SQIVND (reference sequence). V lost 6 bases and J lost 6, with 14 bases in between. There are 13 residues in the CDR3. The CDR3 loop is CASSRDGTKTQYF. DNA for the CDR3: TGTGCCAGTAGCCGTGACGGGACAAAGACCCAGTACTTC.

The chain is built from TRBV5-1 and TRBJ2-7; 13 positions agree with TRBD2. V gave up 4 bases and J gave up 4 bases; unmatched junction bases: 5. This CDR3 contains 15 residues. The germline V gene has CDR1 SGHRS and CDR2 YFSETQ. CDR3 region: CASSARTSGSYEQYF. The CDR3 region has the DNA TGCGCCAGCAGCGCCCGGACTAGCGGGAGTTACGAGCAGTACTTC.

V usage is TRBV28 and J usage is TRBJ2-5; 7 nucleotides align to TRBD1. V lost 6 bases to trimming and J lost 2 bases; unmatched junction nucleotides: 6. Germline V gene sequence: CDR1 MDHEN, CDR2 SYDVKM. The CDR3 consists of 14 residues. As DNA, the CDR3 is TGTGCCAGCAGACCGACAGGGTGGCAAGAGACCCAGTACTTC. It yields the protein CASRPTGWQETQYF.

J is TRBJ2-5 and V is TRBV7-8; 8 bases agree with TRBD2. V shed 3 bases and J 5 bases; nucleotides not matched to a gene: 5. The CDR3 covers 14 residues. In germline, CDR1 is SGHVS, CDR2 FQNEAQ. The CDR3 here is CASSFGTRGETQYF. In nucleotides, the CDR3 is TGTGCCAGCAGCTTCGGGACTAGAGGGGAGACCCAGTACTTC.

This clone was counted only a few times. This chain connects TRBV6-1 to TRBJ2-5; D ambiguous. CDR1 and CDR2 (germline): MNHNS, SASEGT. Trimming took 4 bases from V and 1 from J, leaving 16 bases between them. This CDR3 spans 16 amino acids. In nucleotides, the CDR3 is TGTGCCAGCAGTGCCCGAACTTCGACTTTCCAAGAGACCCAGTACTTC. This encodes CASSARTSTFQETQYF.

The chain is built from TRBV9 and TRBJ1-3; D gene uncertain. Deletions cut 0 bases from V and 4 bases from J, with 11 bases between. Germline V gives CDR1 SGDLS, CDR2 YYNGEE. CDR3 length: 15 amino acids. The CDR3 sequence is CASSVGLSGGNTIYF. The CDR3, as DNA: TGTGCCAGCAGCGTAGGCTTATCGGGAGGAAACACCATATATTTT.

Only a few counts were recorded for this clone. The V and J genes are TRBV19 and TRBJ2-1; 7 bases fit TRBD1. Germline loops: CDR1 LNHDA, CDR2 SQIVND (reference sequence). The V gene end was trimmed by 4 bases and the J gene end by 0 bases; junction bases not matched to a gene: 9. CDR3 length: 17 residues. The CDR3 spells CASSTTGAQSSYNEQFF. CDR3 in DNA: TGTGCCAGTAGTACCACAGGGGCCCAGAGCTCCTACAATGAGCAGTTCTTC.

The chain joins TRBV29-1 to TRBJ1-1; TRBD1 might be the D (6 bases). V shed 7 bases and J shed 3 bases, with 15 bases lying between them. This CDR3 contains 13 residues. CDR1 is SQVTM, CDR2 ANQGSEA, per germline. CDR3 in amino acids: CSGVGGSYTEAFF. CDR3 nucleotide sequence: TGCAGCGGGGTTGGGGGCAGTTACACTGAAGCTTTCTTT. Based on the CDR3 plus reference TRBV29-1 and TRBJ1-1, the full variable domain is SAVISQKPSRDICQRGTSLTIQCQVDSQVTMMFWYRQQPGQSLTLIATANQGSEATYESGFVIDKFPISRPNLTFSTLTVSNMSPEDSSIYLCSGVGGSYTEAFFGQGTRLTVV.

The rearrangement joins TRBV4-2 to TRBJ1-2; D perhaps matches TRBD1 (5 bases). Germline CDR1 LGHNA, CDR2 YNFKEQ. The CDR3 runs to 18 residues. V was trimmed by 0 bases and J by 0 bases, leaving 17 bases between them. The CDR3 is CASSQDRGGVGPNYGYTF. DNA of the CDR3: TGTGCCAGCAGCCAAGATCGGGGAGGGGTAGGGCCTAACTATGGCTACACCTTC.

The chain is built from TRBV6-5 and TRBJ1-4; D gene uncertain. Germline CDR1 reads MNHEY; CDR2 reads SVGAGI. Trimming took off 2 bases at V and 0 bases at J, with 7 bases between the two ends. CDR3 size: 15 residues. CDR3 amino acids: CASSYVGATNEKLFF. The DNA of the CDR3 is TGTGCCAGCAGTTACGTGGGCGCAACTAATGAAAAACTGTTTTTT.

This CDR3 reads CASSPGAAGGTDTQYF. The DNA of the CDR3 is TGTGCCAGCAGCCCTGGGGCCGCGGGAGGTACAGATACGCAGTATTTT. The chain has TRBV7-3 and TRBJ2-3; 8 bases match TRBD2. The CDR3 consists of 16 residues. Germline V CDR1 and CDR2: SGHTA, FQGTGA. The V gene end was trimmed by 5 bases and the J gene end by 3 bases; junction bases not matched to a gene: 10.

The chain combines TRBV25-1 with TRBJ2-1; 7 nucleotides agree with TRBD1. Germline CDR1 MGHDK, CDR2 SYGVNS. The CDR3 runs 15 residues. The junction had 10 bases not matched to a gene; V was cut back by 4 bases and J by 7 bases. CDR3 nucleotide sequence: TGTGCCAGCAGTGTCCCGGGACAGAGACAAAATGAGCAGTTCTTC. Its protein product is CASSVPGQRQNEQFF.

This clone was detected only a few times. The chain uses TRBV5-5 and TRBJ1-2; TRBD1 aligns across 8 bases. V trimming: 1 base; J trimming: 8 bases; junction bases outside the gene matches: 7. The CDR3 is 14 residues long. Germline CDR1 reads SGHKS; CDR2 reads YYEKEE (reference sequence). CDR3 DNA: TGTGCCAGCAGCTTGCAGACAGGGGCTAGGGGCTACACCTTC. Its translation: CASSLQTGARGYTF. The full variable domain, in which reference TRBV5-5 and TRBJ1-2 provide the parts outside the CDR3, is DAGVTQSPTHLIKTRGQQVTLRCSPISGHKSVSWYQQVLGQGPQFIFQYYEKEERGRGNFPDRFSARQFPNYSSELNVNALLLGDSALYLCASSLQTGARGYTFGSGTRLTVV.

CDR3 protein: CASTTLAGVLNTGELFF. CDR3 in DNA: TGTGCCAGCACCACCCTAGCGGGAGTTTTAAACACCGGGGAGCTGTTTTTT. The gene calls are TRBV5-4 and TRBJ2-2, with 10 bases that match TRBD2. The CDR3 is 17 amino acids. Germline V gives CDR1 SGHNT, CDR2 YYREEE (reference sequence). Trimming took 6 bases from V and 2 from J; bases not matched to a gene: 10.

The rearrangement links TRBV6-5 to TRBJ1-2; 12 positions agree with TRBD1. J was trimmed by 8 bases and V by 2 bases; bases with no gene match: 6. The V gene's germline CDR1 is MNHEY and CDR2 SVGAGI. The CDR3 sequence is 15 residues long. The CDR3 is CASSYAGQGARGYTF. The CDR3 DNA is TGTGCCAGCAGTTACGCGGGACAGGGGGCGCGGGGCTACACCTTC.

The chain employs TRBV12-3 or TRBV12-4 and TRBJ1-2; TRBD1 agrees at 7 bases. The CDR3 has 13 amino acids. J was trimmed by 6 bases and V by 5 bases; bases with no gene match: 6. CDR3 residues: CASSTATGDGYTF. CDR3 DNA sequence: TGTGCCAGCAGTACCGCCACAGGGGATGGCTACACCTTC.

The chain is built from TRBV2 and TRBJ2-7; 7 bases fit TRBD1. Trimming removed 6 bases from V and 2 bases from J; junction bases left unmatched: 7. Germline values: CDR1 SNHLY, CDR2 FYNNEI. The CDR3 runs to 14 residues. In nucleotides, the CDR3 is TGTGCCAGCAGCCCCGGGACAGTTCCCTACGAGCAGTACTTC. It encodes CASSPGTVPYEQYF.

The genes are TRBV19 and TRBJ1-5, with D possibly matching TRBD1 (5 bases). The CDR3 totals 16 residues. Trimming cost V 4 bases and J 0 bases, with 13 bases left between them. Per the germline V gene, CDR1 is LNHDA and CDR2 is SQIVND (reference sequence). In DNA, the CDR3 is TGTGCCAGTAGTACGACAAGGGGCGATAGCAATCAGCCCCAGCATTTT. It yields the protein CASSTTRGDSNQPQHF.

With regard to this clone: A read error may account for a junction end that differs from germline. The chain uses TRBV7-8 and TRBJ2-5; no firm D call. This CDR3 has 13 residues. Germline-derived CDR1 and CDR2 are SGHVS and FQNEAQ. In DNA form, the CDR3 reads TGTGCCAGCAGCCGTTACAACCAGGAGACCCAGTACTTC. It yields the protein CASSRYNQETQYF.

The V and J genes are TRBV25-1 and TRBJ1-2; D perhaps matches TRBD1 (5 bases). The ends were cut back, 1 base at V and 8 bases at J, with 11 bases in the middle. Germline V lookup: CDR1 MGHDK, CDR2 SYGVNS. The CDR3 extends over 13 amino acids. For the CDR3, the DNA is TGTGCCAGCAGTGAATTGTATAAGGGGGGCTACACCTTC. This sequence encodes CASSELYKGGYTF.

The CDR3 DNA sequence: TGTGCCAGCTCACCGACCTCCACTAGCGTTCACACCGGGGAGCTGTTTTTT. This translates into CASSPTSTSVHTGELFF. This sequence joins TRBV18 and TRBJ2-2, with 7 bases identical to TRBD2. Germline V lookup: CDR1 KGHSH, CDR2 LQKENI. This CDR3 is 17 amino acids long. Trimming took 3 bases from V and 3 from J; bases not matched to a gene: 10.